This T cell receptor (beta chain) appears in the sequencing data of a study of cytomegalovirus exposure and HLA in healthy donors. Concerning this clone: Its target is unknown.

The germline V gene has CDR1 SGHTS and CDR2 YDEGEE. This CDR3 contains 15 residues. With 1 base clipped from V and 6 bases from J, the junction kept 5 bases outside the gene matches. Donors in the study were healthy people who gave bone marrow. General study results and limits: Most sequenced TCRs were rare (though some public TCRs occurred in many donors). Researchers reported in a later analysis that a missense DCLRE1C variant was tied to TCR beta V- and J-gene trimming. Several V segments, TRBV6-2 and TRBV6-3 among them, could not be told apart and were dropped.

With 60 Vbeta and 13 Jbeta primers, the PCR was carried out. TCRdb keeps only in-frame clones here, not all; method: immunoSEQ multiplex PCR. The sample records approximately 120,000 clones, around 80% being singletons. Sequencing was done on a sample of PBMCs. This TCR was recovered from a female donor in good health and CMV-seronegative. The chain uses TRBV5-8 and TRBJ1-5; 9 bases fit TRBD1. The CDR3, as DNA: TGTGCCAGCAGCTTGCCGGACAGGGGAGTTCAGCCCCAGCATTTT. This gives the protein CASSLPDRGVQPQHF.